Listed below are T cell receptor beta chains from one sample, sequenced in a study of pediatric ulcerative colitis. The method was immunoSEQ multiplex PCR; TCRdb's version includes in-frame clones alone and lacks a portion of them. The sample yields 64,000 or so clones, around 80% seen once. The specimen sequenced was blood. Source of these receptors: a boy aged 10-17 years with moderate ulcerative colitis. Both conserved end residues are part of each CDR3. A D gene is named only where the DNA matches it firmly. For some rows the clone size is stated as once, few or many, or as a class when expanded; others skip it.

v_call: TRBV30
clone_size: .
j_call: TRBJ1-2
d_call: .
cdr3_aa: CAWNTLNYGYTF
cdr3_nt: TGTGCCTGGAATACTCTAAACTATGGCTACACCTTC

v_call: TRBV18
clone_size: few
j_call: TRBJ1-2
d_call: .
cdr3_aa: CASSASGGTWYGYTF
cdr3_nt: TGTGCCAGCTCAGCCAGTGGGGGGACGTGGTATGGCTACACCTTC

v_call: TRBV7-3
clone_size: .
j_call: TRBJ2-2
d_call: .
cdr3_aa: CASSPTSTGELFF
cdr3_nt: TGTGCCAGCAGCCCCACCTCCACCGGGGAGCTGTTTTTT

v_call: TRBV25-1
clone_size: few
j_call: TRBJ1-2
d_call: TRBD1
cdr3_aa: CASSGDRVDYGYTF
cdr3_nt: TGTGCCAGCAGTGGGGACAGGGTAGACTATGGCTACACCTTC

v_call: TRBV2
clone_size: .
j_call: TRBJ1-6
d_call: .
cdr3_aa: CASSQTTESSYNSPLHF
cdr3_nt: TGTGCCAGCAGTCAAACGACAGAGAGCTCCTATAATTCACCCCTCCACTTT

v_call: TRBV6-5
clone_size: .
j_call: TRBJ2-1
d_call: .
cdr3_aa: CASSYLGTRDEQFF
cdr3_nt: TGTGCCAGCAGTTACCTTGGGACCAGGGATGAGCAGTTCTTC

v_call: TRBV5-4
clone_size: .
j_call: TRBJ1-2
d_call: TRBD1
cdr3_aa: CASSRPGQGNYGYTF
cdr3_nt: TGTGCCAGCAGCAGACCGGGACAGGGGAACTATGGCTACACCTTC

v_call: TRBV5-1
clone_size: .
j_call: TRBJ2-7
d_call: .
cdr3_aa: CASSSAVTTYEQYF
cdr3_nt: TGCGCCAGCAGCTCGGCGGTCACTACCTACGAGCAGTACTTC

v_call: TRBV18
clone_size: .
j_call: TRBJ2-7
d_call: .
cdr3_aa: CASSPHSYEQYF
cdr3_nt: TGTGCCAGCTCACCACACAGCTACGAGCAGTACTTC

v_call: TRBV5-1
clone_size: .
j_call: TRBJ2-3
d_call: .
cdr3_aa: CASSLAGVVGADTQYF
cdr3_nt: TGCGCCAGCAGCTTGGCCGGAGTAGTAGGTGCAGATACGCAGTATTTT

v_call: TRBV5-1
clone_size: .
j_call: TRBJ2-7
d_call: TRBD1
cdr3_aa: CASSLGQGAREQYF
cdr3_nt: TGCGCCAGCAGCTTGGGACAGGGGGCGCGGGAGCAGTACTTC

v_call: TRBV5-6
clone_size: few
j_call: TRBJ1-2
d_call: TRBD1
cdr3_aa: CASSLLDRVNYGYTF
cdr3_nt: TGTGCCAGCAGCTTGCTCGACAGGGTGAACTATGGCTACACCTTC

v_call: TRBV2
clone_size: .
j_call: TRBJ2-7
d_call: TRBD2
cdr3_aa: CASSFPGLAGLVRDEQYF
cdr3_nt: TGTGCCAGCAGTTTCCCGGGACTAGCGGGTCTCGTCAGGGACGAGCAGTACTTC

v_call: TRBV5-1
clone_size: .
j_call: TRBJ2-3
d_call: TRBD2
cdr3_aa: CASSLVASGGAYTQYF
cdr3_nt: TGCGCCAGCAGCTTGGTTGCGAGCGGGGGGGCTTATACGCAGTATTTT